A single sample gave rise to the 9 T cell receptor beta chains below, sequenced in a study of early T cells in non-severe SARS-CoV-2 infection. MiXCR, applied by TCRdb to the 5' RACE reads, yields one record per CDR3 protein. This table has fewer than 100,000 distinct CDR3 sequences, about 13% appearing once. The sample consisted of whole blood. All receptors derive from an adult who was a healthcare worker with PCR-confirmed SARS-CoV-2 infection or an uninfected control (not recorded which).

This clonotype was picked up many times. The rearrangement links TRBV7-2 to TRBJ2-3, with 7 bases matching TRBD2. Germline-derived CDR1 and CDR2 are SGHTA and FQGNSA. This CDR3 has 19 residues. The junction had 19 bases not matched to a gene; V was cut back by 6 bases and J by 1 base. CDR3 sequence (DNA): TGTGCCAGCAGTCCCATCCCATCTTTGGGAGCGGGGCGCACAGATACGCAGTATTTT. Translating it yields CASSPIPSLGAGRTDTQYF.

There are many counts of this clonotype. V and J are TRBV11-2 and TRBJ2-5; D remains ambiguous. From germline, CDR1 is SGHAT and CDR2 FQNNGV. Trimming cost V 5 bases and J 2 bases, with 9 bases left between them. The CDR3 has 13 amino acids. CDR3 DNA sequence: TGTGCCAGCAGCCCCCACCAGCAAGAGACCCAGTACTTC. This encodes CASSPHQQETQYF. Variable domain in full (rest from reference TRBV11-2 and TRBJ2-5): EAGVAQSPRYKIIEKRQSVAFWCNPISGHATLYWYQQILGQGPKLLIQFQNNGVVDDSQLPKDRFSAERLKGVDSTLKIQPAKLEDSAVYLCASSPHQQETQYFGPGTRLLVL.

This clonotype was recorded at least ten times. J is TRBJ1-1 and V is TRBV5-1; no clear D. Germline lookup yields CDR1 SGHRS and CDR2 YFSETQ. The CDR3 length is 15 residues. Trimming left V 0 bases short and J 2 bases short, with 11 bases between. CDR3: CASSLVLGLNTEAFF. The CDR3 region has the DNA TGCGCCAGCAGCTTGGTGCTGGGGTTAAACACTGAAGCTTTCTTT.

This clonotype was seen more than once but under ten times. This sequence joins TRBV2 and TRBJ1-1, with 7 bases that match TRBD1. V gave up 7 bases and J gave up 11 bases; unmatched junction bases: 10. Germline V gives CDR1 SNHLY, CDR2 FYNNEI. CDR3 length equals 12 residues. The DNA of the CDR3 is TGTGCCAGCAATGACAGGGTGGATCTGGCTTTCTTT. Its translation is CASNDRVDLAFF.

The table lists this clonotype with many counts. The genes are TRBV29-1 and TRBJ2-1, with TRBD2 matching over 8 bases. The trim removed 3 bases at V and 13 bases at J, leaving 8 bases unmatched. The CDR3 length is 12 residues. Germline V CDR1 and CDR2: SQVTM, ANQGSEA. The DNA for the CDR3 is TGCAGCGTTGATGGGCCGGGGGGGCTTCAGTTCTTC. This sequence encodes CSVDGPGGLQFF.

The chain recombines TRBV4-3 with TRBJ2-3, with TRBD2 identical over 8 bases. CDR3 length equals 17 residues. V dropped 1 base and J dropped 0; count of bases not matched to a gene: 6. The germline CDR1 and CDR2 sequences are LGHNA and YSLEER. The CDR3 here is CASSQAGGFSSTDTQYF. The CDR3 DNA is TGCGCCAGCAGCCAAGCGGGGGGGTTTAGTAGCACAGATACGCAGTATTTT.

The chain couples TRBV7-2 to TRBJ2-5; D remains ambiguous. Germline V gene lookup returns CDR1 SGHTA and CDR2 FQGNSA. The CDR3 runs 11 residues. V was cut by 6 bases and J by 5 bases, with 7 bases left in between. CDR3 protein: CASRLLETQYF. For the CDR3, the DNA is TGTGCCAGCAGGCTTCTGGAGACCCAGTACTTC.

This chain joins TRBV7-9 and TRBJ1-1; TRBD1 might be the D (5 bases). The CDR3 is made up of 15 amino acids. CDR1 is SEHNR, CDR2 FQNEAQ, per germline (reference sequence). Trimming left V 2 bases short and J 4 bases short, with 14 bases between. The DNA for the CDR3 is TGTGCCAGCAGCTTAATAGGGGTGACGGCCACTGAAGCTTTCTTT. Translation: CASSLIGVTATEAFF.

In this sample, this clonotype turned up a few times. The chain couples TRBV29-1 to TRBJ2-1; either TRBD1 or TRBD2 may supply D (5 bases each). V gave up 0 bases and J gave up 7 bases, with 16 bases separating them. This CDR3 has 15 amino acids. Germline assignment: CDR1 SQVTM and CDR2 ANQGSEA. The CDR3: CSVEDQEGYSNEQFF. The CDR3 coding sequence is TGCAGCGTTGAAGATCAAGAGGGGTACTCTAATGAGCAGTTCTTC.